Reported below is one T cell receptor beta chain. This sample was taken from a study of response to subunit inactivated influenza vaccine. One entry per CDR3 protein, called by TCRdb with MiXCR from the RT-PCR reads. The sample yields approximately 680,000 distinct CDR3 sequences, 15% to 19% seen once. The CDR3 runs 14 residues. CDR1 LGHNA and CDR2 YSLEER come from the germline V gene. V was trimmed by 0 bases and J by 2 bases, leaving 8 bases between them. The source material was PBMCs from blood, sampled about 13 days after vaccination. The source of this sequence is a man aged 45-60 years who received an inactivated influenza vaccine. The chain couples TRBV4-3 to TRBJ2-7; D is possibly TRBD1 (5 bases). CDR3 coding DNA: TGCGCCAGCAGCCAAGAGCAGGGCACCTACGAGCAGTACTTC. Its protein product is CASSQEQGTYEQYF.